Listed below are T cell receptor beta chains from one sample, sequenced in a study of spatial heterogeneity in lung cancer. TCRdb processed the 5' RACE reads anew with MiXCR; each CDR3 protein has one entry. The top ten clones hold 6.5% to 8.5% of a sample with almost 75,000 distinct CDR3 sequences, about 14% of them seen once. This material consisted of PBMCs, taken at surgery. Source of these receptors: a male donor with early-stage non-small cell lung cancer. The CDR3 runs from the conserved cysteine through the conserved F or W. The D gene is left open where the match is weak. A row's size may be missing; if present it is once, few, many or a size class.

j_call d_call v_call clone_size cdr3_length cdr3_aa
TRBJ2-5 NA TRBV5-4 NA 13 CASSSWSEETQYF
TRBJ2-3 TRBD2 TRBV7-9 many 19 CASRNTASGRALYTDTQYF
TRBJ1-1 NA TRBV12-3/TRBV12-4 few 13 CASRKRENTEAFF
TRBJ2-3 NA TRBV7-8 few 13 CASSLLLTDTQYF
TRBJ2-4 NA TRBV20-1 few 11 CSARDRWMQYF
TRBJ1-1 NA TRBV29-1 NA 13 CSVAGSMNTEAFF
TRBJ1-2 NA TRBV29-1 few 11 CSVVGDYGYTF
TRBJ2-3 NA TRBV4-2 NA 12 CASSQDMDTQYF
TRBJ2-1 NA TRBV7-2 many 14 CASSPSFSGDESFF
TRBJ2-5 NA TRBV18 NA 12 CASSPSPETQYF
TRBJ2-7 TRBD2 TRBV2 NA 18 CASSSRTSGMVSNYEQYF
TRBJ2-7 NA TRBV5-6 few 13 CASSLRGNREQYF
TRBJ2-5 NA TRBV7-3 few 14 CASSPPGLQETQYF
TRBJ1-1 NA TRBV11-3 few 14 CASSFSDVNTEAFF
TRBJ2-3 TRBD2 TRBV24-1 many 16 CATSDLRAGDKDTQYF
TRBJ1-5 NA TRBV12-3/TRBV12-4 few 13 CASTPGERQPQHF
TRBJ1-6 NA TRBV25-1 few 14 CASNGRGNNSPLHF
TRBJ1-2 NA TRBV12-3/TRBV12-4 NA 13 CASSVDSAYGYTF
TRBJ2-3 TRBD2 TRBV20-1 many 15 CSAIALAGLADTQYF
TRBJ2-1 TRBD2 TRBV4-1 many 15 CTSSLAGGQFNEQFF
TRBJ2-7 TRBD1 TRBV29-1 medium-sized 15 CSVIQLRDRDYEQYF
TRBJ2-7 TRBD2 TRBV10-3 many 17 CAISESGLAGIGYEQYF
TRBJ1-5 NA TRBV6-6 NA 12 CASSYSGEPQHF
TRBJ2-7 TRBD2 TRBV27 NA 17 CASSHGLAGGNSYEQYF
TRBJ2-2 NA TRBV30 few 19 CAWSPIGVRLRGPTGELFF
TRBJ1-1 NA TRBV19 few 15 CASTWAGPETLEAFF
TRBJ2-1 TRBD2 TRBV6-1 NA 15 CASSELGGFYNEQFF
TRBJ2-3 TRBD1 TRBV7-2 NA 16 CASSSLLTGGTDTQYF
TRBJ1-4 TRBD1 TRBV14 few 15 CASSQTTGSHEKLFF
TRBJ2-5 NA TRBV11-1 many 15 CASSPGRGAAETQYF
TRBJ1-2 TRBD1 TRBV7-2 NA 16 CANSLDRGVRNYGYTF
TRBJ1-1 NA TRBV2 few 14 CASSRGLLNTEAFF
TRBJ2-2 TRBD1 TRBV10-3 NA 13 CAIRDRWPGELFF
TRBJ1-4 NA TRBV12-5 few 13 CASGLTGNEKLFF
TRBJ1-2 NA TRBV3-1 NA 14 CASSQVGNVGGYTF
TRBJ1-2 TRBD1 TRBV7-2 many 16 CASSLARDRGSYGYTF
TRBJ2-7 NA TRBV20-1 few 14 CSARDLAPSYEQYF
TRBJ1-1 NA TRBV4-3 many 13 CASSQRGIAEAFF
TRBJ1-1 NA TRBV7-2 few 14 CASSSTGYNTEAFF
TRBJ2-4 NA TRBV7-9 NA 17 CASSSRGGRPSKNIQYF
TRBJ1-1 TRBD1 TRBV5-1 NA 17 CASSLGPWTQGQGTAFF
TRBJ2-7 TRBD2 TRBV7-9 few 14 CASSFGGGRYEQYF
TRBJ1-4 TRBD1 TRBV7-9 NA 16 CASSLEQTGDPQELFF
TRBJ2-6 TRBD1 TRBV6-6 few 16 CASSLAGGSGANVLTF
TRBJ2-3 TRBD1 TRBV3-1 many 16 CASSQGAGGRTDTQYF
TRBJ2-7 TRBD2 TRBV7-8 NA 15 CASSGGTTKPSEQYF
TRBJ1-4 NA TRBV5-5 few 12 CASSLVNEKLFF
TRBJ2-7 NA TRBV20-1 NA 15 CSASDLGEVLAEQYF
TRBJ2-5 NA TRBV20-1 many 15 CSARASSEEGETQYF
TRBJ1-6 NA TRBV4-1 few 16 CASSQEARAFGSPLHF
TRBJ2-5 NA TRBV25-1 few 15 CASSEFRQGRETQYF
TRBJ2-2 NA TRBV6-2/TRBV6-3 few 12 CASSFYAGELFF
TRBJ1-2 NA TRBV7-9 NA 14 CASSLGAGSYGYTF
TRBJ2-2 NA TRBV19 few 14 CASSIPGDTGELFF
TRBJ2-7 NA TRBV2 many 12 CASSPQRYEQYF
TRBJ1-3 TRBD1 TRBV7-9 many 15 CASSRGTVSGNTIYF
TRBJ2-5 NA TRBV12-3/TRBV12-4 NA 15 CASTLTGTNQETQYF
TRBJ2-7 NA TRBV2 many 15 CASGRSGLTFYEQYF
TRBJ2-1 TRBD2 TRBV6-2/TRBV6-3 few 16 CASSYPSGGDYNEQFF